This T cell receptor (beta chain) was recovered during a study of blood T cells in healthy people across ages. Points from the study as a whole: Samples with more naive T cells showed higher observed beta diversity.

Together with a sample-barcoded 5' primer, a J-beta primer mix was included in a second PCR lasting roughly 6 to 12 cycles. TCRdb re-called the 5' RACE reads with MiXCR, one entry per CDR3 protein. This table has about 1.5 million distinct CDR3 sequences, approximately 42% appearing once. With respect to this clonotype: The antigen remains unidentified.

Between the trimmed V and J ends, which lost 3 bases and 2 bases, there was a span of 7 bases. The CDR3 sequence is 12 residues long. CDR1 is SQVTM, CDR2 ANQGSEA, per germline. This chain joins TRBV29-1 and TRBJ1-2, with D uncertain. The source is a woman between 18 and 29 years old in good health. The sequencing input was blood. CDR3 loop: CSVDPSNYGYTF. CDR3 sequence (DNA): TGCAGCGTTGACCCCAGCAACTATGGCTACACCTTC.